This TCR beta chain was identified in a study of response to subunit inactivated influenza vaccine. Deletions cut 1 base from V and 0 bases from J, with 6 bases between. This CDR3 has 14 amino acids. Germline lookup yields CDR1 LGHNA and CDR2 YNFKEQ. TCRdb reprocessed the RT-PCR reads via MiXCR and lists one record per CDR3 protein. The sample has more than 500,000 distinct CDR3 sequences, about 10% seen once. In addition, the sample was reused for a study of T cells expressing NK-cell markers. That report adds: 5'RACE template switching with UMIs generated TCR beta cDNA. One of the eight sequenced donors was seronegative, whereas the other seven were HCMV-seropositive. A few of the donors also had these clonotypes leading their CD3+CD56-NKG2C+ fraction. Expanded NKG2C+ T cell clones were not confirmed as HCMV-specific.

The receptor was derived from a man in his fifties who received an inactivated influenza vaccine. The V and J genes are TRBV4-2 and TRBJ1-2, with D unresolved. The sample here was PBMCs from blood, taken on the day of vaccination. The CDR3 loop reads CASSQVTANYGYTF. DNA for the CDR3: TGTGCCAGCAGCCAAGTCACAGCTAACTATGGCTACACCTTC.